The 30 T cell receptor beta chains reported below all come from one sample, sequenced in a study of cytomegalovirus exposure and HLA in healthy donors (TCRdb year 2017). The receptor library was made with the immunoSEQ multiplex PCR assay. For the multiplex PCR, a mixture combining 60 forward primers for TCR Vbeta segments and 13 reverse primers for TCR Jbeta segments was used. TCRdb took this table from immuneACCESS and kept in-frame rearrangements with V and J called. Such tables lack part of the clones; where checked against another copy, unresolved V genes explain under half of the gap, and the rest is unexplained. The sample table contains approximately 60,000 clones; only one count was recorded for roughly 84% of them. The ten largest clones capture around 4.1% of the sample. Sequencing was done on a sample of PBMCs. These receptors originate from a man under 40 in good health and CMV-seronegative.

A few counts support this clone. The chain joins TRBV29-1 to TRBJ1-1; the D gene is possibly TRBD1 (6 bases). Deletions cut 6 bases from V and 2 bases from J, with 22 bases between. CDR1 and CDR2 (germline): SQVTM, ANQGSEA. The CDR3 runs 16 residues. The CDR3 is CSVHPGRGGINTEAFF. CDR3 nucleotide sequence: TGCAGCGTCCACCCGGGGAGGGGGGGGATTAACACTGAAGCTTTCTTT.

This clone was detected only once. The chain uses TRBV6-5 and TRBJ2-3; 7 nucleotides line up with TRBD1. CDR1 and CDR2 (germline): MNHEY, SVGAGI. Trimming took 6 bases from V and 5 from J; bases not matched to a gene: 8. The CDR3 loop spans 14 amino acids. In DNA, the CDR3 is TGTGCCAGCAGAAGACAGGGTTTTGGAGATACGCAGTATTTT. Its protein product is CASRRQGFGDTQYF.

The chain combines TRBV27 with TRBJ2-1; 10 bases fit TRBD2. CDR3 length: 16 residues. J was trimmed by 4 bases and V by 7 bases; bases with no gene match: 10. Germline assignment: CDR1 MNHEY and CDR2 SMNVEV (reference sequence). CDR3 coding DNA: TGTGCCAGCACTTCCTTCGGGACTAGCGCTTACAATGAGCAGTTCTTC. Protein sequence: CASTSFGTSAYNEQFF.

The CDR3 loop is CASRPQGSAGELFF. The CDR3 DNA is TGTGCCAGCAGACCGCAGGGGAGCGCCGGGGAGCTGTTTTTT. The rearrangement links TRBV27 to TRBJ2-2, with D possibly being TRBD1 (6 bases). Trimming took 6 bases from V and 6 from J, leaving 14 bases between them. This CDR3 contains 14 residues. Per the germline V gene, CDR1 is MNHEY and CDR2 is SMNVEV (reference sequence).

This chain uses TRBV7-9 with TRBJ2-3; D is perhaps TRBD2 (5 bases). V was cut by 5 bases and J by 8 bases, with 11 bases left in between. This CDR3 comprises 12 residues. Germline values: CDR1 SEHNR, CDR2 FQNEAQ (reference sequence). The CDR3 region is CASSAGLGTQYF. The CDR3, as DNA: TGTGCCAGCAGCGCGGGCCTGGGTACGCAGTATTTT.

The chain recombines TRBV27 with TRBJ2-3; 8 bases fit TRBD2. Germline CDR1 MNHEY, CDR2 SMNVEV (reference sequence). The CDR3 extends over 13 amino acids. V dropped 5 bases and J dropped 7; count of bases not matched to a gene: 5. The CDR3 nucleotides are TGTGCCAGCAGTACGGGGGGGACTAATACGCAGTATTTT. Protein sequence: CASSTGGTNTQYF.

V and J are TRBV10-3 and TRBJ2-2, with 12 bases lining up with TRBD2. This CDR3 region has 20 residues. V lost 2 bases and J lost 0; bases outside the gene matches: 10. The V gene's germline CDR1 is ENHRY and CDR2 SYGVKD. The CDR3 DNA reads TGTGCCATCAGTGAGCCCGTTACTAGCGGGAGGACCGCGAACACCGGGGAGCTGTTTTTT. Translated, it gives CAISEPVTSGRTANTGELFF.

This rearrangement joins TRBV5-8 to TRBJ1-2, with 8 bases aligning to TRBD1. This CDR3 region has 13 residues. Germline V CDR1 and CDR2: SGHTS, YDEGEE. J lost 9 bases, V lost 5 bases, and 9 bases had no gene match. CDR3 sequence: CASSLGTGFRYTF. CDR3 bases: TGTGCCAGCAGTCTCGGGACAGGATTCCGCTACACCTTC.

The gene calls are TRBV4-3 and TRBJ1-6; D gene uncertain. Germline V lookup: CDR1 LGHNA, CDR2 YSLEER. The CDR3 consists of 17 residues. V lost 0 bases and J lost 0, with 9 bases in between. DNA for the CDR3: TGCGCCAGCAGCCAAGATCTGGTCGGCTCCTATAATTCACCCCTCCACTTT. This translates into CASSQDLVGSYNSPLHF.

The rearrangement joins TRBV7-3 to TRBJ2-6; TRBD1 matches at 9 bases. Trimming at V came to 5 bases and at J to 0 bases, leaving 8 bases not matched to a gene. The CDR3 consists of 18 residues. Germline CDR1 and CDR2: SGHTA and FQGTGA. CDR3 protein: CASSPRQGERSGANVLTF. DNA of the CDR3: TGTGCCAGCAGCCCACGACAGGGGGAACGCTCTGGGGCCAACGTCCTGACTTTC.

The V and J genes are TRBV11-2 and TRBJ1-4, with a weak D call TRBD1 (6 bases). Between the trimmed V and J ends, which lost 5 bases and 7 bases, there was a span of 17 bases. The CDR3 length is 15 residues. The V gene's germline CDR1 is SGHAT and CDR2 FQNNGV. The CDR3 spells CASSPGQPRGEKLFF. CDR3 sequence (DNA): TGTGCCAGCAGCCCAGGACAGCCTCGGGGTGAAAAACTGTTTTTT.

The chain joins TRBV19 to TRBJ2-7; 8 bases fit TRBD1. In germline, CDR1 is LNHDA, CDR2 SQIVND (reference sequence). This CDR3 spans 12 amino acids. J was trimmed by 4 bases and V by 6 bases; bases with no gene match: 2. Here the CDR3 DNA reads TGTGCCAGTAGAGGACAGGGTTACGAGCAGTACTTC. The encoded protein is CASRGQGYEQYF.

On this clone: The sample contains more than one DNA sequence encoding this CDR3. J is TRBJ2-5 and V is TRBV11-2, with 9 bases lining up with TRBD1. This CDR3 has 13 amino acids. Germline V CDR1 and CDR2: SGHAT, FQNNGV. J lost 5 bases, V lost 5 bases, and 3 bases had no gene match. The CDR3, as DNA: TGTGCCAGCAGCAGGGACAGGGAGGAGACCCAGTACTTC. Its protein product is CASSRDREETQYF. Full variable domain (outside the CDR3, taken from reference TRBV11-2 and TRBJ2-5): EAGVAQSPRYKIIEKRQSVAFWCNPISGHATLYWYQQILGQGPKLLIQFQNNGVVDDSQLPKDRFSAERLKGVDSTLKIQPAKLEDSAVYLCASSRDREETQYFGPGTRLLVL.

The chain carries TRBV27 and TRBJ2-1, with TRBD1 matching 9 bases. The J segment lost 7 bases and the V segment lost 5 bases, leaving 12 bases of the junction unmatched. The CDR3 is 16 residues long. Looked up from germline, CDR1 is MNHEY and CDR2 is SMNVEV (reference sequence). This CDR3 is CASSPRPGQGGNEQFF. The DNA for the CDR3 is TGTGCCAGCAGTCCCCGTCCGGGACAGGGTGGGAATGAGCAGTTCTTC.

The J gene is TRBJ1-2, the V gene TRBV5-1; D call uncertain. The V gene lost 4 bases and the J gene lost 6 bases, with 13 bases spanning the gap. The CDR3 length is 13 residues. Germline loops: CDR1 SGHRS, CDR2 YFSETQ. CDR3 amino acids: CASSLPDWNGYTF. CDR3 coding DNA: TGCGCCAGCAGCCTCCCAGACTGGAATGGCTACACCTTC.

Only a few counts were recorded for this clone. The rearrangement uses TRBV6-1 and TRBJ1-5; 7 bases line up with TRBD1. Looked up from germline, CDR1 is MNHNS and CDR2 is SASEGT. There are 14 residues in the CDR3. Losses at the gene ends were 8 bases for V and 6 bases for J; bases not matched to a gene: 10. Here the CDR3 reads CASGATGSAQPQHF. CDR3 DNA sequence: TGTGCCAGCGGGGCGACAGGGTCGGCTCAGCCCCAGCATTTT.

This chain connects TRBV9 to TRBJ2-7; 8 bases are a match to TRBD1. Trimming took 3 bases from V and 7 from J; bases not matched to a gene: 21. This CDR3 has 18 amino acids. From germline, CDR1 is SGDLS and CDR2 YYNGEE. The CDR3 region has the DNA TGTGCCAGCAGCGCTCAGGACAGGGTTTTTACGGGAGTAGGTGAGCAGTACTTC. This gives the protein CASSAQDRVFTGVGEQYF.

The chain uses TRBV12-5 and TRBJ1-6, with 7 bases matching TRBD1. V lost 4 bases, J lost 7 bases, and 10 bases stayed unmatched. The germline CDR1 and CDR2 sequences are LGHNT and FRNRAP. The CDR3 sequence is 16 residues long. CDR3 region: CASGSPTGSGNSPLHF. The CDR3 region has the DNA TGTGCTAGTGGTTCTCCGACAGGGAGTGGCAATTCACCCCTCCACTTT.

V is TRBV2 and J is TRBJ2-7; weak D call: TRBD1 (6 bases). Germline CDR1 SNHLY, CDR2 FYNNEI. The V and J ends lost 1 base and 4 bases respectively, with 17 bases between them. The CDR3 is 16 amino acids. This CDR3 is CASSEDARGQKYEQYF. Written as DNA, the CDR3 is TGTGCCAGCAGTGAAGATGCTAGAGGACAGAAATACGAGCAGTACTTC.

This clone was recorded once. The chain carries TRBV19 and TRBJ1-4; TRBD1 agrees at 9 bases. The V gene's germline CDR1 is LNHDA and CDR2 SQIVND (reference sequence). The CDR3 has 15 residues. After removal of 3 bases from V and 8 bases from J, the junction contained 7 bases not matched to a gene. The CDR3 region has the DNA TGTGCCAGTAGTATCCGGACAGGGGCCGAGGAAAAACTGTTTTTT. It is translated as CASSIRTGAEEKLFF.

The chain uses TRBV5-1 and TRBJ2-7, with D maybe TRBD1 (5 bases). Germline assignment: CDR1 SGHRS and CDR2 YFSETQ. The CDR3 runs to 14 residues. Trimming removed 0 bases at V and 0 bases at J, with 7 bases between. The CDR3 sequence is CASSLDRSSYEQYF. DNA for the CDR3: TGCGCCAGCAGCTTGGACAGGAGCTCCTACGAGCAGTACTTC.

The chain links TRBV7-2 to TRBJ1-4; TRBD1 agrees at 9 bases. CDR3 length: 15 amino acids. CDR1 and CDR2 from the germline V gene are SGHTA and FQGNSA. V shed 2 bases, J shed 4 bases, and the junction held 2 bases outside the gene matches. In DNA, the CDR3 is TGTGCCAGCAGCTTACTGGGACAGGGTAATGAAAAACTGTTTTTT. Encoded protein: CASSLLGQGNEKLFF.

The V and J genes are TRBV15 and TRBJ2-2, with D perhaps TRBD2 (6 bases). CDR3 length: 15 residues. Germline V gene lookup returns CDR1 LNHNV and CDR2 YYDKDF (reference sequence). Trimming took 5 bases from V and 5 from J, leaving 15 bases between them. CDR3 loop: CATSGGTPGTGELFF. DNA of the CDR3: TGTGCCACCAGCGGCGGGACTCCGGGGACCGGGGAGCTGTTTTTT.

This chain uses TRBV7-2 with TRBJ2-2; D gene uncertain. Germline CDR1 reads SGHTA; CDR2 reads FQGNSA. The CDR3 has 13 amino acids. V dropped 1 base and J dropped 4 bases, with 4 bases sitting between them. Here the CDR3 reads CASSLVLTGELFF. The CDR3 region has the DNA TGTGCCAGCAGCTTAGTACTCACCGGGGAGCTGTTTTTT.

V usage is TRBV6-4 and J usage is TRBJ2-3; TRBD1 aligns across 9 bases. The CDR3 has 14 residues. Germline trimming cut 6 bases from V and 4 bases from J; bases unmatched to any gene: 5. Germline V gene lookup returns CDR1 MRHNA and CDR2 SNTAGT. For the CDR3, the DNA is TGTGCCAGCAGCAGGACAGGGGAGTCAGATACGCAGTATTTT. Protein: CASSRTGESDTQYF.

The genes are TRBV7-9 and TRBJ2-2; TRBD2 aligns across 9 bases. V trimming: 2 bases; J trimming: 6 bases; junction bases outside the gene matches: 10. The CDR3 extends over 17 amino acids. CDR1 and CDR2 from the germline V gene are SEHNR and FQNEAQ (reference sequence). Here the CDR3 reads CASSLLASGDHAGELFF. The CDR3 bases are TGTGCCAGCAGCTTATTGGCTAGCGGGGACCATGCCGGGGAGCTGTTTTTT.

This clone was seen just once. V usage is TRBV7-9 and J usage is TRBJ2-3; D gene uncertain. From germline, CDR1 is SEHNR and CDR2 FQNEAQ (reference sequence). The CDR3 consists of 15 residues. With 2 bases removed from V and 4 bases from J, the gap between germline ends came to 13 bases. The CDR3 here is CASSLYVEYPDTQYF. The DNA for the CDR3 is TGTGCCAGCAGCTTATACGTAGAGTATCCAGATACGCAGTATTTT.

This chain connects TRBV25-1 to TRBJ2-3, with TRBD1 matching over 11 bases. CDR3 length: 16 residues. Germline CDR1 and CDR2: MGHDK and SYGVNS. Losses at the gene ends were 1 base for V and 5 bases for J; bases not matched to a gene: 5. The CDR3 coding sequence is TGTGCCAGCAGTGAATTGGGGACAGGGGGAAAAGATACGCAGTATTTT. Its protein product is CASSELGTGGKDTQYF.

This chain joins TRBV7-9 and TRBJ2-5; possibly TRBD1 for D (6 bases). The germline gives CDR1 SEHNR, CDR2 FQNEAQ (reference sequence). V was trimmed by 5 bases and J by 11 bases, leaving 18 bases between them. The CDR3 runs 13 residues. CDR3 protein: CASSPGDTLGQYF. The CDR3, as DNA: TGTGCCAGCAGCCCCGGGGACACTTTGGGGCAGTACTTC.

J is TRBJ2-7 and V is TRBV28; D possibly corresponds to TRBD2 (5 bases). V was clipped by 7 bases and J by 6 bases, with 19 bases between them. The germline CDR1 and CDR2 sequences are MDHEN and SYDVKM. The CDR3 sequence is 14 residues long. CDR3 region: CASTLDGLEAEQYF. The CDR3, as DNA: TGTGCCAGCACCCTGGATGGCCTGGAGGCCGAGCAGTACTTC.